These 10 T cell receptor beta chains came from one sample sequenced in a study of identical twins. TCRdb reanalysed the 5' RACE reads using MiXCR and keeps one entry per CDR3 protein. The table has about 730,000 distinct CDR3 sequences, around 20% seen once; the top ten hold 4.3%. This same sample was also part of a study on T cells expressing NK-cell markers.

Sequencing input: PBMCs. Receptor source: a woman aged 18-30 years in good health.

This clonotype was observed a few times. V is TRBV5-1 and J is TRBJ2-7; D is perhaps TRBD2 (6 bases). V dropped 3 bases and J dropped 0 bases, with 16 bases sitting between them. Germline V gene sequence: CDR1 SGHRS, CDR2 YFSETQ. The CDR3 spans 16 residues. The CDR3 region has the DNA TGCGCCAGCAGCTGGGGCGGGACGGGCAGCTCCTACGAGCAGTACTTC. Its protein is CASSWGGTGSSYEQYF.

This CDR3 reads CASSLRLASGPYEQYF. In DNA, the CDR3 is TGTGCCAGCAGCTTAAGGTTGGCTAGCGGTCCTTACGAGCAGTACTTC. The chain is built from TRBV7-8 and TRBJ2-7; TRBD2 agrees at 7 bases. The length of the CDR3 is 16 residues. J was trimmed by 4 bases and V by 2 bases; bases with no gene match: 11. CDR1 SGHVS and CDR2 FQNEAQ come from the germline V gene.

The chain employs TRBV10-3 and TRBJ1-2; D unclear. CDR3 size: 12 residues. Trimming took off 8 bases at V and 3 bases at J, with 10 bases between the two ends. Germline V gene data show CDR1 as ENHRY and CDR2 as SYGVKD. CDR3 nucleotides: TGTGCCATCGAGGATGGATACTATGGCTACACCTTC. Translating gives CAIEDGYYGYTF.

In this sample, this clonotype turned up a few times. The rearrangement uses TRBV6-5 and TRBJ2-4, with D maybe TRBD1 (5 bases). The V end was cut by 8 bases, the J end by 6 bases, with 8 bases between. Germline V gives CDR1 MNHEY, CDR2 SVGAGI. CDR3 length: 11 amino acids. The CDR3 bases are TGTGCCAGCCATCAGGGAAACATTCAGTACTTC. Protein: CASHQGNIQYF.

V gene TRBV5-1 combines with J gene TRBJ2-7, with TRBD1 as a possible D gene (5 bases). Between the trimmed V and J ends, which lost 1 base and 2 bases, there was a span of 10 bases. The CDR3 sequence is 14 residues long. Germline loops: CDR1 SGHRS, CDR2 YFSETQ. Here the CDR3 DNA reads TGCGCCAGCAGCTTGCAGGGTTGGACCTACGAGCAGTACTTC. Translating gives CASSLQGWTYEQYF.

This clonotype was seen a few times. This sequence joins TRBV20-1 and TRBJ2-1; TRBD2 aligns across 11 bases. J was trimmed by 7 bases and V by 5 bases; bases with no gene match: 13. CDR3 length: 16 amino acids. Germline V lookup: CDR1 DFQATT, CDR2 SNEGSKA (reference sequence). The CDR3 DNA is TGCAGTGCTCCTGATTCTAGCGGGAGGTGGGAGAATGAGCAGTTCTTC. This translates into CSAPDSSGRWENEQFF.

The chain links TRBV5-1 to TRBJ2-6; TRBD1 aligns across 8 bases. Trimming took 4 bases from V and 0 from J; bases not matched to a gene: 9. There are 18 residues in the CDR3. Germline V gives CDR1 SGHRS, CDR2 YFSETQ. The CDR3: CASSPRGQVNSGANVLTF. The CDR3 nucleotides are TGCGCCAGCAGCCCCCGGGGACAGGTCAACTCTGGGGCCAACGTCCTGACTTTC.

This clonotype was recorded a few times. The J gene is TRBJ2-3, the V gene TRBV12-3 or TRBV12-4, with D tentatively TRBD1 (5 bases). The germline V and J ends were trimmed by 6 bases and 4 bases, with 14 bases remaining between them. The CDR3 contains 14 residues. The CDR3 DNA is TGTGCCAGCAGGCGGACAACCGTCGCAGATACGCAGTATTTT. This sequence encodes CASRRTTVADTQYF.

This clonotype appeared a few times. The J gene is TRBJ1-4, the V gene TRBV18; D not resolved. Trimming stripped 3 bases from V and 3 bases from J, with 14 bases between. The CDR3 loop spans 16 amino acids. The germline CDR1 and CDR2 sequences are KGHSH and LQKENI. CDR3 nucleotides: TGTGCCAGCTCACCCCTCCTCGAGAGCTCTAATGAAAAACTGTTTTTT. Encoded protein: CASSPLLESSNEKLFF.

In this sample, this clonotype turned up a few times. The chain recombines TRBV10-3 with TRBJ2-3; D gene uncertain. This CDR3 has 13 amino acids. Germline V CDR1 and CDR2: ENHRY, SYGVKD. V was cut by 3 bases and J by 5 bases, with 9 bases left in between. The CDR3 here is CAISDPNRDTQYF. The CDR3 DNA is TGTGCCATCAGTGATCCAAACAGAGATACGCAGTATTTT.